The 20 T cell receptor beta chains below were found in one sample sequenced in a study of T cell responses to AZD1222 COVID-19 vaccine (dated by TCRdb to 2020 to 2023). The library relied on the immunoSEQ multiplex PCR assay. Imported from immuneACCESS, the table was reduced by TCRdb to in-frame sequences with V and J called. These copies leave out some clones; in studies compared against another copy, an unresolved V gene accounts for under half, and the cause of the remainder is not known. This sample is represented by about 150,000 clones; 90% of them were singletons. 15% to 20% of the sample goes to the ten largest clones. The sample's time point label is to be understood as: baseline before first vaccination. The sample in question was peripheral blood, obtained on day 0 of AZD1222 vaccination. The receptor set was obtained from an adult in good health.

The rearrangement joins TRBV27 to TRBJ2-7; the D is unclear. The CDR3 spans 14 residues. Trimming took 3 bases from V and 0 from J, leaving 9 bases between them. Germline V CDR1 and CDR2: MNHEY, SMNVEV (reference sequence). The CDR3 sequence is CASSFTASSYEQYF. DNA of the CDR3: TGTGCCAGCAGTTTTACGGCGTCCTCCTACGAGCAGTACTTC.

The J gene is TRBJ1-1, the V gene TRBV15, with TRBD1 matching 7 bases. CDR3 length: 16 residues. Germline CDR1 and CDR2: LNHNV and YYDKDF (reference sequence). With V trimmed by 2 bases and J by 1 base, 7 bases remained unmatched. CDR3 bases: TGTGCCACCAGCAGACATACAGGGGTGGGGAACACTGAAGCTTTCTTT. It is translated as CATSRHTGVGNTEAFF.

CDR3 region: CASSIPIQGGGGNTIYF. The CDR3 DNA sequence: TGTGCCAGCAGCATCCCAATTCAGGGGGGCGGCGGAAACACCATATATTTT. The genes are TRBV7-9 and TRBJ1-3; 7 bases agree with TRBD1. This CDR3 region has 17 residues. V shed 5 bases and J 4 bases; nucleotides not matched to a gene: 14. Germline V gene data show CDR1 as SEHNR and CDR2 as FQNEAQ (reference sequence). Together with reference TRBV7-9 and TRBJ1-3, the CDR3 gives the full variable domain: DTGVSQNPRHKITKRGQNVTFRCDPISEHNRLYWYRQTLGQGPEFLTYFQNEAQLEKSRLLSDRFSAERPKGSFSTLEIQRTEQGDSAMYLCASSIPIQGGGGNTIYFGEGSWLTVV.

V and J are TRBV7-2 and TRBJ2-1; 11 bases are shared with TRBD1. Germline loops: CDR1 SGHTA, CDR2 FQGNSA. The CDR3 runs 17 residues. V was clipped by 5 bases and J by 0 bases; unmatched bases: 6. CDR3 loop: CASSGRDRGSSYNEQFF. DNA for the CDR3: TGTGCCAGCAGCGGACGGGACAGGGGGAGCTCCTACAATGAGCAGTTCTTC.

The chain employs TRBV18 and TRBJ1-1; D possibly corresponds to TRBD1 (5 bases). Germline V CDR1 and CDR2: KGHSH, LQKENI. CDR3 length: 16 residues. The germline V and J ends were trimmed by 2 bases and 1 base, with 14 bases remaining between them. The CDR3 coding sequence is TGTGCCAGCTCACCAAAACTGTTGGGGCAGAACACTGAAGCTTTCTTT. The encoded protein is CASSPKLLGQNTEAFF.

The chain employs TRBV29-1 and TRBJ1-2; D possibly corresponds to TRBD1 (5 bases). This CDR3 contains 12 residues. Looked up from germline, CDR1 is SQVTM and CDR2 is ANQGSEA. V was trimmed by 7 bases and J by 1 base, leaving 10 bases between them. The CDR3 protein is CSGGDSNYGYTF. Written as DNA, the CDR3 is TGCAGCGGGGGTGACAGTAACTATGGCTACACCTTC.

This chain uses TRBV6-5 with TRBJ2-1, with 8 bases lining up with TRBD2. The CDR3 is made up of 15 amino acids. The germline V gene has CDR1 MNHEY and CDR2 SVGAGI. Trimming at V came to 8 bases and at J to 7 bases, leaving 13 bases not matched to a gene. CDR3 loop: CASCQRERSGNEQFF. In nucleotides, the CDR3 is TGTGCCAGCTGTCAGCGGGAGAGGAGTGGAAATGAGCAGTTCTTC.

The genes are TRBV27 and TRBJ1-3; D is unclear. Trimming took 5 bases from V and 0 from J, leaving 23 bases between them. The CDR3 runs to 19 residues. Germline V lookup: CDR1 MNHEY, CDR2 SMNVEV (reference sequence). CDR3 region: CASSHFPLNGRISGNTIYF. CDR3 nucleotide sequence: TGTGCCAGCAGTCATTTCCCCCTGAACGGACGGATCTCTGGAAACACCATATATTTT.

The CDR3 nucleotides read TGTGCCACCAGTGTGACAGCGGGAGCGGGCAATGAGCAGTTCTTC. It codes for CATSVTAGAGNEQFF. This sequence joins TRBV24-1 and TRBJ2-1; 8 bases fit TRBD2. CDR3 length: 15 amino acids. Germline V gene lookup returns CDR1 KGHDR and CDR2 SFDVKD. The junction had 8 bases not matched to a gene; V was cut back by 5 bases and J by 6 bases.

The V gene is TRBV7-2, the J gene TRBJ1-3; the match to TRBD1 covers 8 bases. The CDR3 loop spans 17 amino acids. Per germline, CDR1 SGHTA and CDR2 FQGNSA. Trimming removed 1 base from V and 5 bases from J; junction bases left unmatched: 10. The CDR3 reads CASSLGRGTGDRNTIYF. In nucleotides, the CDR3 is TGTGCCAGCAGCTTAGGAAGGGGGACAGGAGATCGAAACACCATATATTTT. Together with reference TRBV7-2 and TRBJ1-3, the CDR3 gives the full variable domain: GAGVSQSPSNKVTEKGKDVELRCDPISGHTALYWYRQSLGQGLEFLIYFQGNSAPDKSGLPSDRFSAERTGGSVSTLTIQRTQQEDSAVYLCASSLGRGTGDRNTIYFGEGSWLTVV.

The V call is TRBV27, the J call TRBJ1-4, with TRBD1 matching over 8 bases. Per the germline V gene, CDR1 is MNHEY and CDR2 is SMNVEV (reference sequence). CDR3 length equals 15 residues. With V trimmed by 5 bases and J by 7 bases, 9 bases remained unmatched. CDR3 sequence reads: CASSVRGRLGEKLFF. The CDR3 nucleotides are TGTGCCAGCAGTGTCAGGGGGCGATTAGGTGAAAAACTGTTTTTT.

The chain has TRBV6-6 and TRBJ2-7; TRBD2 matches 11 bases. Germline V gene data show CDR1 as MNHNY and CDR2 as SVGAGI (reference sequence). The CDR3 covers 15 residues. J gave up 2 bases and V 5 bases, and 5 bases lay outside the gene matches. CDR3 loop: CASSRLAGGTYEQYF. CDR3 DNA: TGTGCCAGCAGTAGGCTAGCGGGAGGAACCTACGAGCAGTACTTC.

V usage is TRBV10-2 and J usage is TRBJ2-7; 9 bases line up with TRBD1. J was trimmed by 3 bases and V by 6 bases; bases with no gene match: 6. In germline, CDR1 is WSHSY, CDR2 SAAADI. This CDR3 is built from 14 residues. CDR3 protein: CASRQGQGIYEQYF. Here the CDR3 DNA reads TGCGCCAGCAGACAAGGACAGGGGATCTACGAGCAGTACTTC.

This clone was counted a single time. The chain recombines TRBV7-3 with TRBJ2-3; D is unresolved. CDR1 is SGHTA, CDR2 FQGTGA, per germline. CDR3 size: 12 residues. Trimming took 2 bases from V and 6 from J, leaving 6 bases between them. The CDR3 loop reads CASSLLGDTQYF. CDR3 nucleotide sequence: TGTGCCAGCAGCTTACTCGGGGATACGCAGTATTTT.

The J gene is TRBJ2-5, the V gene TRBV7-6; D is ambiguous. Germline loops: CDR1 SGHVS, CDR2 FNYEAQ. The CDR3 spans 10 residues. With 3 bases removed from V and 9 bases from J, the gap between germline ends came to 5 bases. CDR3 in amino acids: CASSFGPQYF. The DNA of the CDR3 is TGTGCCAGCAGCTTCGGTCCCCAGTACTTC.

This sequence joins TRBV12-3 or TRBV12-4 and TRBJ1-2, with D possibly TRBD1 on 5 matching bases. This CDR3 is 13 amino acids long. V was shortened by 3 bases and J by 7 bases, with 12 bases between the two germline ends. The CDR3 sequence is CASSFEQGFGYTF. In nucleotides, the CDR3 is TGTGCCAGCAGTTTCGAGCAGGGTTTTGGCTACACCTTC.

The genes are TRBV5-5 and TRBJ2-1; TRBD1 matches 7 bases. The length of the CDR3 is 14 residues. J was trimmed by 4 bases and V by 4 bases; bases with no gene match: 5. Germline V CDR1 and CDR2: SGHKS, YYEKEE (reference sequence). The CDR3 bases are TGTGCCAGCAGCGAGGGGGCGTCTTACAATGAGCAGTTCTTC. Its protein is CASSEGASYNEQFF.

This chain joins TRBV25-1 and TRBJ2-1; tentatively, D is TRBD1 or TRBD2 (5 bases each). The V end lost 3 bases, the J end lost 2 bases, and 11 bases lay between the germline ends. The germline V gene encodes CDR1 MGHDK and CDR2 SYGVNS. The CDR3 is made up of 15 amino acids. The CDR3 here is CASSDGGGAYNEQFF. CDR3 coding DNA: TGTGCCAGCAGTGATGGGGGTGGAGCCTACAATGAGCAGTTCTTC.

The chain employs TRBV7-2 and TRBJ1-2; no definite D call. CDR3 length: 11 amino acids. The germline V gene has CDR1 SGHTA and CDR2 FQGNSA. Trimming took off 5 bases at V and 8 bases at J, with 9 bases between the two ends. DNA of the CDR3: TGTGCCAGCAGCCCCCCGATAGGCTACACCTTC. Translated, it gives CASSPPIGYTF.

The CDR3 DNA reads TGCGCCAGCAGTCACCTACCCCTCGGCCGGGACAGGAGCACAGATACGCAGTATTTT. Translated, it gives CASSHLPLGRDRSTDTQYF. V usage is TRBV23-1 and J usage is TRBJ2-3; 8 bases match TRBD1. TRBV23-1 is annotated as an ORF whose role is uncertain. V gave up 3 bases and J gave up 0 bases; unmatched junction bases: 14. The CDR3 runs to 19 residues.